This is a list of T cell receptor beta chains from one sample in a study of shared clonotypes between healthy human individuals. Using immunoSEQ multiplex PCR, the repertoire was profiled, and TCRdb retains in-frame clones only, with some absent. The sample yields about 980,000 clones, less than 85% seen once. The source material was memory CD4+ T cells sorted from blood. The receptor set was obtained from a man aged 18 to 29 in good health. The CDR3 runs from the conserved cysteine through the conserved F or W. A D gene is named only where the DNA matches it firmly. Clone size is shown for a subset of rows, as once, few, many or a class of expanded clone.

>NA|TRBD2|TRBV30|TRBJ2-1
CAWSRGLASDEQFF
TGTGCCTGGAGTCGAGGACTAGCGTCAGATGAGCAGTTCTTC
>NA|NA|TRBV13|TRBJ2-3
CASSLLEGRTSTDTQYF
TGTGCCAGCAGCTTATTAGAGGGTCGGACCAGCACAGATACGCAGTATTTT
>NA|NA|TRBV7-3|TRBJ2-7
CASSSGLGEQYF
TGTGCCAGCAGCTCAGGGCTAGGCGAGCAGTACTTC
>NA|NA|TRBV9|TRBJ1-4
CASSVGLGRINEKLFF
TGTGCCAGCAGCGTAGGACTGGGCAGAATTAATGAAAAACTGTTTTTT
>once|TRBD2|TRBV27|TRBJ2-1
CASSLALTGGKNNEQFF
TGTGCCAGCAGTTTAGCATTAACGGGAGGGAAAAACAATGAGCAGTTCTTC
>NA|TRBD2|TRBV9|TRBJ2-7
CASSVGITSGSYEQYF
TGTGCCAGCAGCGTAGGGATAACTAGCGGGAGCTACGAGCAGTACTTC
>NA|TRBD2|TRBV15|TRBJ2-3
CATSTRSGRGTDTQYF
TGTGCCACCAGCACCCGGAGCGGGAGGGGCACAGATACGCAGTATTTT
>once|NA|TRBV6-6|TRBJ2-7
CASSYGGWDEQYF
TGTGCCAGCAGTTACGGGGGGTGGGACGAGCAGTACTTC
>NA|TRBD1|TRBV5-1|TRBJ1-2
CASSRTEGALHGYTF
TGCGCCAGCAGCCGGACCGAGGGGGCCCTTCATGGCTACACCTTC
>NA|NA|TRBV7-9|TRBJ1-6
CASSTPAGALHF
TGTGCCAGCAGCACGCCGGCCGGGGCCCTCCACTTT
>few|TRBD1|TRBV30|TRBJ1-1
CAWAGTGVEEAFF
TGTGCCTGGGCGGGGACAGGGGTGGAAGAAGCTTTCTTT
>NA|NA|TRBV7-2|TRBJ1-5
CASSLELSQPQHF
TGTGCCAGCAGCTTAGAGCTTTCTCAGCCCCAGCATTTT
>NA|TRBD2|TRBV10-3|TRBJ2-2
CAISESGLAGSGELFF
TGTGCCATCAGTGAAAGCGGACTAGCGGGGTCCGGGGAGCTGTTTTTT
>NA|NA|TRBV2|TRBJ2-5
CASRNRDLAQETQYF
TGTGCCAGCAGAAACCGGGACCTCGCTCAAGAGACCCAGTACTTC
>NA|NA|TRBV6-6|TRBJ2-7
CASSWEAGQYF
TGTGCCAGCAGTTGGGAAGCAGGGCAGTACTTC
>NA|NA|TRBV10-2|TRBJ1-4
CASRWAATEKLFF
TGCGCCAGCCGATGGGCAGCTACCGAAAAACTGTTTTTT
>NA|NA|TRBV5-4|TRBJ2-1
CASSKQGIEQFF
TGTGCCAGCAGCAAACAGGGTATAGAGCAGTTCTTC
>NA|NA|TRBV7-2|TRBJ2-7
CASSLEGRFSYEQYF
TGTGCCAGCAGCCTAGAGGGCAGATTCTCCTACGAGCAGTACTTC
>few|TRBD2|TRBV5-1|TRBJ2-3
CASSLTSGIADTQYF
TGCGCCAGCAGCTTGACTAGCGGGATAGCAGATACGCAGTATTTT
>few|NA|TRBV28|TRBJ1-1
CASRMNTEAFF
TGTGCCTCAAGAATGAACACTGAAGCTTTCTTT
>NA|TRBD1|TRBV9|TRBJ1-1
CASSATRQGEAFF
TGTGCCAGCAGCGCAACCCGACAGGGTGAAGCTTTCTTT
>once|NA|TRBV2|TRBJ2-2
CASSLQQGPAGELFF
TGTGCCAGCAGTCTACAGCAGGGGCCCGCCGGGGAGCTGTTTTTT
>NA|NA|TRBV10-3|TRBJ2-7
CAIRDRDTYSYEQYF
TGTGCCATCAGGGACCGGGACACTTACTCCTACGAGCAGTACTTC
>NA|NA|TRBV30|TRBJ1-6
CAWSSYAGANNSPLHF
TGTGCCTGGAGTTCTTACGCAGGGGCGAATAATTCACCCCTCCACTTT
>NA|NA|TRBV19|TRBJ2-1
CASSIARTEYNEQFF
TGTGCCAGTAGTATTGCCCGGACGGAGTACAATGAGCAGTTCTTC
>few|NA|TRBV6-4|TRBJ1-3
CASSEGRRGNTIYF
TGTGCCAGCAGTGAGGGCAGGCGGGGAAACACCATATATTTT
>NA|NA|TRBV7-8|TRBJ2-2
CASSQTRGARELFF
TGTGCCAGCAGCCAAACCAGAGGCGCCCGGGAGCTGTTTTTT
>few|NA|TRBV28|TRBJ1-6
CASSKGSRSYNSPLHF
TGTGCCAGCAGTAAGGGGTCCCGCTCCTATAATTCACCCCTCCACTTT
>NA|NA|TRBV7-8|TRBJ2-7
CASSPGDNSYEQYF
TGTGCCAGCAGTCCCGGGGACAACTCCTACGAGCAGTACTTC
>NA|TRBD1|TRBV5-4|TRBJ2-5
CASSGGQGNQETQYF
TGTGCCAGCAGCGGGGGACAGGGTAACCAAGAGACCCAGTACTTC
>NA|TRBD2|TRBV7-2|TRBJ2-1
CASSLVAGGNNEQFF
TGTGCCAGCAGCTTAGTAGCGGGAGGGAACAATGAGCAGTTCTTC
>NA|TRBD1|TRBV9|TRBJ1-2
CASSVTGTGDGYTF
TGTGCCAGCAGCGTCACCGGGACAGGGGATGGCTACACCTTC
>few|TRBD1|TRBV10-3|TRBJ2-7
CAISTGGEQYF
TGTGCCATCAGTACAGGGGGCGAGCAGTACTTC
>NA|TRBD2|TRBV10-2|TRBJ2-5
CASRKRRTGGETQYF
TGCGCCAGCAGGAAGCGCAGGACGGGGGGAGAGACCCAGTACTTC
>NA|NA|TRBV7-2|TRBJ2-7
CASSQTGTGTYEQYF
TGTGCCAGCAGCCAAACCGGGACCGGAACCTACGAGCAGTACTTC
>NA|TRBD1|TRBV5-1|TRBJ2-7
CASSLGTGAPRQYF
TGCGCCAGCAGCTTGGGGACAGGGGCCCCACGGCAGTACTTC
>NA|TRBD1|TRBV4-2|TRBJ2-7
CASSQAKGGQGLYEQYF
TGTGCCAGCAGCCAAGCCAAGGGAGGACAGGGATTATACGAGCAGTACTTC
>NA|NA|TRBV6-1|TRBJ1-2
CASSDPFVDTYGYTF
TGTGCCAGCAGTGATCCCTTCGTGGACACTTATGGCTACACCTTC
>NA|NA|TRBV6-6|TRBJ2-5
CASSLERGEETQYF
TGTGCCAGCAGTTTGGAGAGGGGGGAAGAGACCCAGTACTTC
>NA|TRBD1|TRBV5-1|TRBJ2-7
CASSLEVVDRDYEQYF
TGCGCCAGCAGCTTGGAAGTAGTGGACAGGGACTACGAGCAGTACTTC
>once|NA|TRBV11-2|TRBJ2-3
CASSLGTDTQYF
TGTGCCAGCAGCTTGGGAACAGATACGCAGTATTTT
>NA|NA|TRBV28|TRBJ1-1
CASSFGGMNTEAFF
TGTGCCAGCAGTTTTGGGGGGATGAACACTGAAGCTTTCTTT
>NA|TRBD1|TRBV5-1|TRBJ1-6
CASSAGQGRSSYNSPLHF
TGCGCCAGCAGCGCAGGACAGGGAAGGAGCTCCTATAATTCACCCCTCCACTTT
>NA|NA|TRBV1|TRBJ1-2
CTSSPRPGYTF
TGCACCAGCAGCCCACGGCCCGGCTACACCTTC
>NA|NA|TRBV6-1|TRBJ1-6
CASSEAQAFYNSPLHF
TGTGCCAGCAGTGAAGCCCAGGCTTTTTATAATTCACCCCTCCACTTT
>few|NA|TRBV27|TRBJ1-1
CASIGQVNTEAFF
TGTGCCAGCATCGGGCAGGTGAACACTGAAGCTTTCTTT
>NA|TRBD2|TRBV5-6|TRBJ2-2
CASSFMAGGHTGELFF
TGTGCCAGCAGCTTTATGGCGGGAGGGCACACCGGGGAGCTGTTTTTT
>NA|NA|TRBV6-1|TRBJ1-6
CASRDRERYNSPLHF
TGTGCCAGCAGAGACAGAGAACGGTATAATTCACCCCTCCACTTT
>NA|NA|TRBV5-1|TRBJ2-7
CASSLQGSYEQYF
TGCGCCAGCAGCCTACAGGGATCCTACGAGCAGTACTTC
>once|NA|TRBV18|TRBJ2-7
CASSPGRQSREQYF
TGTGCCAGCTCACCGGGACGTCAGTCGAGGGAGCAGTACTTC
>NA|NA|TRBV28|TRBJ2-5
CASSSRQKETQYF
TGTGCCAGCAGTTCGAGACAGAAAGAGACCCAGTACTTC
>NA|TRBD1|TRBV30|TRBJ2-5
CAWTKRTGVETQYF
TGTGCCTGGACTAAACGGACAGGGGTGGAGACCCAGTACTTC
>NA|TRBD2|TRBV5-1|TRBJ2-3
CASSSTSGRALDTQYF
TGCGCCAGCAGCTCTACTAGCGGGAGGGCCTTAGATACGCAGTATTTT